The TCR beta chain under discussion was sequenced for a study of cytomegalovirus exposure and HLA in healthy donors. The PCR had 60 Vbeta and 13 Jbeta primers. The table came from immunoSEQ multiplex PCR; TCRdb's copy has only in-frame clones and leaves some out. Of around 90,000 clones in the sample, more than 55% were seen once. The CDR3 totals 14 residues. The germline V gene encodes CDR1 SGHNT and CDR2 YYREEE (reference sequence). Trimming left V 3 bases short and J 5 bases short, with 14 bases between. Study-level results: Rare TCR sequences dominated, though some public TCRs recurred in many donors. Analysis was carried out at a later point, and it linked a missense DCLRE1C variant to TCR beta V- and J-gene trimming. TCR beta chains numbering some 150 were designated cytomegalovirus-associated.

With regard to this clone: The antigen remains undetermined.

The sample comprised PBMCs. The chain has TRBV5-4 and TRBJ1-1, with D maybe TRBD1 (5 bases). This clonotype was obtained from a boy younger than 18 in good health and CMV-seropositive. CDR3 nucleotides: TGTGCCAGCAGCTGGGTGGTCGGGGGAACTGAAGCTTTCTTT. The encoded protein is CASSWVVGGTEAFF.